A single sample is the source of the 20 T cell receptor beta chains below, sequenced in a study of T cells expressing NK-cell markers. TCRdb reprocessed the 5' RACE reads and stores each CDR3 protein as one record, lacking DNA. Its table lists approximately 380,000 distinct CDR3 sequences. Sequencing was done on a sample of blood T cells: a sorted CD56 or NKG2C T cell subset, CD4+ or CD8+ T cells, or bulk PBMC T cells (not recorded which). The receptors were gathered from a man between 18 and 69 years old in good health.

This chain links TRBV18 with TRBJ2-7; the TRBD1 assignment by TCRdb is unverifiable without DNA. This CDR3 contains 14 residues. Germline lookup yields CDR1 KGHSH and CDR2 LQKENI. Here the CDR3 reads CASKGQTNSYEQYF.

CDR3 sequence: CASSQWGATQYF. The V call is TRBV3-1, the J call TRBJ2-5. CDR3 length: 12 residues. The V gene's germline CDR1 is LGHDT and CDR2 YNNKEL (reference sequence).

The CDR3 sequence is CASRAGDSSYGYTF. The V gene is TRBV6-1, the J gene TRBJ1-2; TCRdb's D call of TRBD1 is untestable without DNA. Per germline, CDR1 MNHNS and CDR2 SASEGT. This CDR3 has 14 amino acids.

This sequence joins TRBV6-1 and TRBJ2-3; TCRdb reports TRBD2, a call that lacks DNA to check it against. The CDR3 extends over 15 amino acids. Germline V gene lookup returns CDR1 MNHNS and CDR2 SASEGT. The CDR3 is CATKRSLLSTDTQYF.

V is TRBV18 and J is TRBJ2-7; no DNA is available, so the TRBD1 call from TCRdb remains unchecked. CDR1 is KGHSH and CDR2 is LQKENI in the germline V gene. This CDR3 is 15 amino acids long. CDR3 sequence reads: CASSPDRGRGYEQYF.

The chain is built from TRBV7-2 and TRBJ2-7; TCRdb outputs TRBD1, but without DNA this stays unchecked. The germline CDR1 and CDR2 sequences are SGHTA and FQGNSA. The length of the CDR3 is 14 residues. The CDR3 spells CASSLSREGYEQYF.

The CDR3 loop is CASRLDSNQPQHF. The V and J genes are TRBV19 and TRBJ1-5. Germline CDR1 LNHDA, CDR2 SQIVND (reference sequence). The CDR3 has 13 amino acids.

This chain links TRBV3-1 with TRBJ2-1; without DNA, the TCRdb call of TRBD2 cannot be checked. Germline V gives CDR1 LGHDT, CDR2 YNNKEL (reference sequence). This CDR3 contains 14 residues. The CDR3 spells CASSQVWEIDEQFF.

The CDR3 sequence is CSARDGQRGETQYF. V is TRBV20-1 and J is TRBJ2-5; TCRdb lists TRBD2, though no DNA is available to test this call. CDR1 and CDR2 from the germline V gene are DFQATT and SNEGSKA (reference sequence). The CDR3 loop spans 14 amino acids.

This CDR3 reads CSGWIWGDSGNTIYF. The rearrangement links TRBV29-1 to TRBJ1-3; TCRdb picks TRBD1, but there is no DNA to check that call. The CDR3 runs 15 residues. CDR1 SQVTM and CDR2 ANQGSEA come from the germline V gene.

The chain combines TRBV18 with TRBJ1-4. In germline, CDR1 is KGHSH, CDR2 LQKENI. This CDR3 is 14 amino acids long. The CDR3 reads CASSPSAESEKLFF.

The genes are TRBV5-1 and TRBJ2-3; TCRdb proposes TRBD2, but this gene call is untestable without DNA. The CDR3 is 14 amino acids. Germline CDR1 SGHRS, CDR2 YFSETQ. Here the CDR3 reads CASSRDYPTDTQYF.

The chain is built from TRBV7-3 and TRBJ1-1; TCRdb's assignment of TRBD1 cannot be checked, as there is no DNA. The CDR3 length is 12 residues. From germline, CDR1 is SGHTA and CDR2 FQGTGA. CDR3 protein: CASSSPGEEAFF.

The CDR3 here is CASGRGSSNTGELFF. The chain employs TRBV12-5 and TRBJ2-2; absent DNA, TCRdb's TRBD1 call cannot be checked. The length of the CDR3 is 15 residues. CDR1 is LGHNT and CDR2 is FRNRAP in the germline V gene.

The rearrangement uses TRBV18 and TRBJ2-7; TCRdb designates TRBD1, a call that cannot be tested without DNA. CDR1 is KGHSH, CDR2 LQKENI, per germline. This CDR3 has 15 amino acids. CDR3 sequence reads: CASSTSGQTSYEQYF. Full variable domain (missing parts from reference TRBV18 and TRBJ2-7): NAGVMQNPRHLVRRRGQEARLRCSPMKGHSHVYWYRQLPEEGLKFMVYLQKENIIDESGMPKERFSAEFPKEGPSILRIQQVVRGDSAAYFCASSTSGQTSYEQYFGPGTRLTVT.

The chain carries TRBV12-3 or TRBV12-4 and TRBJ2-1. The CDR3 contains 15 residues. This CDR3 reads CASSLMSVSYNEQFF.

CDR3 region: CASSRGQAYTEAFF. The V and J genes are TRBV19 and TRBJ1-1; no DNA is available, so the TRBD1 call from TCRdb remains unchecked. This CDR3 comprises 14 residues. Germline CDR1 is LNHDA and CDR2 is SQIVND (reference sequence).

CDR3 loop: CASRRDQRETQYF. This chain connects TRBV5-6 to TRBJ2-5; the TCRdb call, TRBD2, lacks DNA for checking. CDR3 length equals 13 residues. Germline lookup yields CDR1 SGHDT and CDR2 YYEEEE.

CDR3 sequence: CASSEKGKVGNEQFF. The chain uses TRBV5-8 and TRBJ2-1; TCRdb gives TRBD1 as the D gene, but with no DNA this cannot be confirmed. This CDR3 is built from 15 residues. From germline, CDR1 is SGHTS and CDR2 YDEGEE.

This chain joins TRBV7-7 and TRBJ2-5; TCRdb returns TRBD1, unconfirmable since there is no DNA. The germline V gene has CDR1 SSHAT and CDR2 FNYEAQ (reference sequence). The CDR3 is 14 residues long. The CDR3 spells CASSPSPDIETQYF.